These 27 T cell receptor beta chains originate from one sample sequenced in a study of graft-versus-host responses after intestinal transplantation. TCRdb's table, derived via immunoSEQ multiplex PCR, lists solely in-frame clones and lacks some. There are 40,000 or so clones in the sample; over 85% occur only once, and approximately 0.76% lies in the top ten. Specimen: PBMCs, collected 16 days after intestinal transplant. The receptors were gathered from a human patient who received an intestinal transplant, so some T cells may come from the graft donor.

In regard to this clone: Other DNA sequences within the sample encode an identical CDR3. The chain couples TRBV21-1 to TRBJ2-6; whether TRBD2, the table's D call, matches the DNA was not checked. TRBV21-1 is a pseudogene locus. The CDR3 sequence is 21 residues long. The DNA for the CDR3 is TGTGCCAGCAGCAGATGTTCGGGGCGAAGCGGGGGGAGCTCTGGGGCCAACGTCCTGACTTTC. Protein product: CASSRCSGRSGGSSGANVLTF.

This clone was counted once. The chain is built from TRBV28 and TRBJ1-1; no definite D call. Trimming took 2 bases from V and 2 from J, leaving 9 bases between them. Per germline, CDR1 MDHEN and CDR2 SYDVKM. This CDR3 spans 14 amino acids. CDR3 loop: CASSLGVVNTEAFF. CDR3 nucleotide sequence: TGTGCCAGCAGTTTAGGGGTGGTAAACACTGAAGCTTTCTTT.

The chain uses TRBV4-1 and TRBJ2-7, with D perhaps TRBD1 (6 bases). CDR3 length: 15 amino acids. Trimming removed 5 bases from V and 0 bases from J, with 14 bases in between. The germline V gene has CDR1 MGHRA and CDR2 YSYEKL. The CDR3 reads CASSAQADSSYEQYF. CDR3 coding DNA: TGCGCCAGCAGCGCCCAGGCGGACAGCTCCTACGAGCAGTACTTC.

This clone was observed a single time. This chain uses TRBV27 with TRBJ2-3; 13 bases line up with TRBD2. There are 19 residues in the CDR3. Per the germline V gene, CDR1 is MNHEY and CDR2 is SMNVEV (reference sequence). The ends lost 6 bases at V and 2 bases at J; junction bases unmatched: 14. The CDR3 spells CASRGSLGTSGEYTDTQYF. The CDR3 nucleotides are TGTGCCAGCAGGGGATCTCTCGGGACTAGCGGGGAGTACACAGATACGCAGTATTTT.

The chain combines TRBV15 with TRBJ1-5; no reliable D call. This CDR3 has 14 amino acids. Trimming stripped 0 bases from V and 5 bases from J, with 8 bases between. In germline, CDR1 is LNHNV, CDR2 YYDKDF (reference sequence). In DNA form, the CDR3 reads TGTGCCACCAGCAGAGATATAAGGGATCAGCCCCAGCATTTT. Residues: CATSRDIRDQPQHF.

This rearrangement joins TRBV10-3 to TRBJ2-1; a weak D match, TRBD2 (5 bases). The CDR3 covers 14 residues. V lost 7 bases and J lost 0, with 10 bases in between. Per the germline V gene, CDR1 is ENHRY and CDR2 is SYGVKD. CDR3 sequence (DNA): TGTGCCATCATTTTCGGGGACTCCTACAATGAGCAGTTCTTC. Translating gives CAIIFGDSYNEQFF.

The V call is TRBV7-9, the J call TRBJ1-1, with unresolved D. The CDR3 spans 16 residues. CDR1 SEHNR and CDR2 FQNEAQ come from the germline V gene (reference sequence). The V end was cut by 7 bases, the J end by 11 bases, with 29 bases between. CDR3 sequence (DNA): TGTGCCAGCATCCTAACTCCGGGTTGGGGAGATGAGGAGGCTTTCTTT. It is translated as CASILTPGWGDEEAFF.

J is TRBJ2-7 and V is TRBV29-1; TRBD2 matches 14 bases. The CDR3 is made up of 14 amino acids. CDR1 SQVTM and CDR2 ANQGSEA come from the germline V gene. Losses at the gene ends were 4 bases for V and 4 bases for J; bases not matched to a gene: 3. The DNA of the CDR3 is TGCAGCGTTGCTGGGACTAGCGGGAGTTACGAGCAGTACTTC. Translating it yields CSVAGTSGSYEQYF.

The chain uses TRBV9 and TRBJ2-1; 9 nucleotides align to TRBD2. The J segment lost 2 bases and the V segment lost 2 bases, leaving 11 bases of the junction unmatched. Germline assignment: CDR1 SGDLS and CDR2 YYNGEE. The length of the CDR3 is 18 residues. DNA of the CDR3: TGTGCCAGCAGCGTGGGGAGGGGCCTAGCGGGACCCTACAATGAGCAGTTCTTC. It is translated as CASSVGRGLAGPYNEQFF.

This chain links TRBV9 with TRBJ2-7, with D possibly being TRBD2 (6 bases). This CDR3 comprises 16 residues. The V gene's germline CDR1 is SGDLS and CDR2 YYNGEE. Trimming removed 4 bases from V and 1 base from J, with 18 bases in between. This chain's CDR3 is CASSPEDGSLSYEQYF. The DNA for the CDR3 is TGTGCCAGCAGCCCCGAGGACGGGAGTCTTTCCTACGAGCAGTACTTC.

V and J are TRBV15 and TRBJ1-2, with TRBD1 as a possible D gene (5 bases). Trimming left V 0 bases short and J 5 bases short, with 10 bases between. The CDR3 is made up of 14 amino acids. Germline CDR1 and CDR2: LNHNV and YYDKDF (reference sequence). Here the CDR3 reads CATSRDEGRYGYTF. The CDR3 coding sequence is TGTGCCACCAGCAGAGATGAGGGACGGTATGGCTACACCTTC.

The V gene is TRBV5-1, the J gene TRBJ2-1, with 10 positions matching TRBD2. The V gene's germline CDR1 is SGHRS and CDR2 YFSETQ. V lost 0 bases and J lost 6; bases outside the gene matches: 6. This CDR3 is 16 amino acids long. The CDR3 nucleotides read TGCGCCAGCAGCTTGGTTAGCGGGAGGATGGGCAATGAGCAGTTCTTC. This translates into CASSLVSGRMGNEQFF.

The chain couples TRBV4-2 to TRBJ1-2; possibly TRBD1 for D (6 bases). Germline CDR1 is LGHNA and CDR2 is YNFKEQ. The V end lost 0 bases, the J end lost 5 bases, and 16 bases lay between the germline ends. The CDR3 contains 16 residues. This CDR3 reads CASSQEGARGAYGYTF. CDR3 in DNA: TGTGCCAGCAGCCAAGAAGGGGCACGGGGGGCGTATGGCTACACCTTC.

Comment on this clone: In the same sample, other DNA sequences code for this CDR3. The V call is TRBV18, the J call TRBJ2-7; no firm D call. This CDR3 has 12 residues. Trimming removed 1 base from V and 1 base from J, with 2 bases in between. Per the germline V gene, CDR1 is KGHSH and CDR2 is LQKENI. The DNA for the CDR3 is TGTGCCAGCTCACCACGGTCCTACGAGCAGTACTTC. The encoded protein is CASSPRSYEQYF. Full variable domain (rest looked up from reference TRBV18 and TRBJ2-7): NAGVMQNPRHLVRRRGQEARLRCSPMKGHSHVYWYRQLPEEGLKFMVYLQKENIIDESGMPKERFSAEFPKEGPSILRIQQVVRGDSAAYFCASSPRSYEQYFGPGTRLTVT.

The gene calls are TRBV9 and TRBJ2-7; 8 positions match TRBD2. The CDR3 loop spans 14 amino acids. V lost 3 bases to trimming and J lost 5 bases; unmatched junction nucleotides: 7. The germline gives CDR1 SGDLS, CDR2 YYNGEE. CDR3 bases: TGTGCCAGCAGCGCCACGGGACTAGGAGACGAGCAGTACTTC. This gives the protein CASSATGLGDEQYF.

The CDR3 region has the DNA TGTGCCAGCAGCGCCCGAGGTGGGGGTTCTAGCTCTGGGGCCAACGTCCTGACTTTC. This codes for CASSARGGGSSSGANVLTF. V and J are TRBV21-1 and TRBJ2-6. TRBV21-1 is tagged as a pseudogene. CDR3 length: 19 amino acids.

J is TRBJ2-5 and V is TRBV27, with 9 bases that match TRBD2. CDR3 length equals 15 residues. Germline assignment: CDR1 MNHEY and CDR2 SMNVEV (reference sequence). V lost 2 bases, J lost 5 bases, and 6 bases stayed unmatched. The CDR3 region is CASSLLAGLSETQYF. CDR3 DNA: TGTGCCAGCAGTTTACTAGCGGGGTTATCTGAGACCCAGTACTTC.

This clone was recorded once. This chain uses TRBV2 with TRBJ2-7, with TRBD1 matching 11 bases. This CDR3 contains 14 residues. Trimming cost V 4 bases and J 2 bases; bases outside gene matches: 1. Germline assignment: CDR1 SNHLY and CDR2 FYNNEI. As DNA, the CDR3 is TGTGCCAGCAGTGGGGGACAGGGGGCCTACGAGCAGTACTTC. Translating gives CASSGGQGAYEQYF. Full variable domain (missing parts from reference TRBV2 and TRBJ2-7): EPEVTQTPSHQVTQMGQEVILRCVPISNHLYFYWYRQILGQKVEFLVSFYNNEISEKSEIFDDQFSVERPDGSNFTLKIRSTKLEDSAMYFCASSGGQGAYEQYFGPGTRLTVT.

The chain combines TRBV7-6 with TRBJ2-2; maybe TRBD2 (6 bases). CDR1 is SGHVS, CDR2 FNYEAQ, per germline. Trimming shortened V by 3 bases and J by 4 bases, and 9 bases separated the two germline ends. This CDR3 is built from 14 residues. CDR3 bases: TGTGCCAGCAGCTTGGAGGGTTCCACCGGGGAGCTGTTTTTT. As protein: CASSLEGSTGELFF.

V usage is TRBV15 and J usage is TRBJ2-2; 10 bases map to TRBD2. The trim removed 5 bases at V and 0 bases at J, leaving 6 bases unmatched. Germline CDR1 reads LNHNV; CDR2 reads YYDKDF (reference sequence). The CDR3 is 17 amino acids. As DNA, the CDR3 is TGTGCCACCAGCGCGTCCGGACTAGCGGCGAACACCGGGGAGCTGTTTTTT. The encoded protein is CATSASGLAANTGELFF.

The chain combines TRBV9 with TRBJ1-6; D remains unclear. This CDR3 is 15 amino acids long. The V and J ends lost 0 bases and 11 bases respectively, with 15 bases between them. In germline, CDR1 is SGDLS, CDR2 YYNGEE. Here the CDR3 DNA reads TGTGCCAGCAGCGTAGAGGGCAGAAGTCGGGCACCCCTCCACTTT. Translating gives CASSVEGRSRAPLHF.

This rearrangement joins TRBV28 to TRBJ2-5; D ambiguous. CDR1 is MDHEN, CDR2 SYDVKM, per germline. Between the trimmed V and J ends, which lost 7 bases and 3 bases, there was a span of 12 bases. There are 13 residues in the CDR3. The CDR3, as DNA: TGTGCCAGCATTGGAGTGGCAGAAGAGACCCAGTACTTC. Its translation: CASIGVAEETQYF. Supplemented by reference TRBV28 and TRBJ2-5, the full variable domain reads DVKVTQSSRYLVKRTGEKVFLECVQDMDHENMFWYRQDPGLGLRLIYFSYDVKMKEKGDIPEGYSVSREKKERFSLILESASTNQTSMYLCASIGVAEETQYFGPGTRLLVL.

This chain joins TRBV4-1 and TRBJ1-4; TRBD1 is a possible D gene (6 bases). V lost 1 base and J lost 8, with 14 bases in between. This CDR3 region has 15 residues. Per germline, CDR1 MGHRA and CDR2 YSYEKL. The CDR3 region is CASSQVGAGNEKLFF. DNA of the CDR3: TGCGCCAGCAGCCAAGTGGGGGCAGGAAACGAAAAACTGTTTTTT.

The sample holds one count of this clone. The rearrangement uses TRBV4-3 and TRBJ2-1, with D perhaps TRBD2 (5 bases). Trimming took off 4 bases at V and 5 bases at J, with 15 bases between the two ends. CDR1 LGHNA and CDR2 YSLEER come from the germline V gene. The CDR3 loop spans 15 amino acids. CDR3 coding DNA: TGCGCCAGCAGCCCTCGGACTGGGAACGACAATGAGCAGTTCTTC. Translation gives CASSPRTGNDNEQFF.

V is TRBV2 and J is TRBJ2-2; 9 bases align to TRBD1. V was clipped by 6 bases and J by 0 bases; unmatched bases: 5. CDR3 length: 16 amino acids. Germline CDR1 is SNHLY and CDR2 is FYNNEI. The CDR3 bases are TGTGCCAGCAGGATGGGGGACAGGGCGAACACCGGGGAGCTGTTTTTT. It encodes CASRMGDRANTGELFF.

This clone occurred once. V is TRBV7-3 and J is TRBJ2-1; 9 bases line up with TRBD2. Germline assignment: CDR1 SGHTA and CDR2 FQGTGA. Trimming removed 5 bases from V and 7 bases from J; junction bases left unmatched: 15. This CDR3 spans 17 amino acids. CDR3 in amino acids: CASSAGHSGSLRNEQFF. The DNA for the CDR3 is TGTGCCAGCAGCGCAGGCCATAGCGGGAGCCTTCGAAATGAGCAGTTCTTC.

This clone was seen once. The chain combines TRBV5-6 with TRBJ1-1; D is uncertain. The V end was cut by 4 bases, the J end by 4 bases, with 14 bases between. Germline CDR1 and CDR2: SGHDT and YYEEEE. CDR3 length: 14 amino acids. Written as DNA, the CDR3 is TGTGCCAGCAGCCCATCGGGCTCCATCACTGAAGCTTTCTTT. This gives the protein CASSPSGSITEAFF.